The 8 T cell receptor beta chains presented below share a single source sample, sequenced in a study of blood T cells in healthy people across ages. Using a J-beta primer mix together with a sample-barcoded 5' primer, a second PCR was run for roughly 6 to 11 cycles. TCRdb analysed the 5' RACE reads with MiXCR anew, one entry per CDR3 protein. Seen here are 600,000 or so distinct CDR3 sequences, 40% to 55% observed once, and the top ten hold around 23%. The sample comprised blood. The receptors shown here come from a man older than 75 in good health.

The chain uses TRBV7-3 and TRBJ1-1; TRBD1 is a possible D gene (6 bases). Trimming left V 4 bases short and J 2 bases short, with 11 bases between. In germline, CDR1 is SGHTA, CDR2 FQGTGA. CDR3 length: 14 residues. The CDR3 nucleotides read TGTGCCAGCAGCTCGGGACACTCTAACACTGAAGCTTTCTTT. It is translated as CASSSGHSNTEAFF.

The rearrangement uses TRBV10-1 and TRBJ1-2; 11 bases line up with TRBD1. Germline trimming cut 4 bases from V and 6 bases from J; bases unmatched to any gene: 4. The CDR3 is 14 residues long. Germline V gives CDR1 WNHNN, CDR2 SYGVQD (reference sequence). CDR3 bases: TGCGCCAGCAGTGCCGGGACAGGGGGACATGGCTACACCTTC. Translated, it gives CASSAGTGGHGYTF.

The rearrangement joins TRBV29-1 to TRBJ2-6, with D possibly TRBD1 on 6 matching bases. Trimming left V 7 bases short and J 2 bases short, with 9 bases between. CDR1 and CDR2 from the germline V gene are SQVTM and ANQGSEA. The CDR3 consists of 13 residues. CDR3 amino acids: CSATGTGANVLTF. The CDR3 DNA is TGCAGCGCGACAGGAACTGGGGCCAACGTCCTGACTTTC.

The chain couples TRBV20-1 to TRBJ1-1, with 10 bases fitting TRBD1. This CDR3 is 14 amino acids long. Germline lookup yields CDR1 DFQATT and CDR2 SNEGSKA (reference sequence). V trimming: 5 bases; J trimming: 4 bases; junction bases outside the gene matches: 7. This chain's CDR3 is CSARGQGVRTEAFF. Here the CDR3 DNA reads TGCAGTGCTCGCGGACAGGGGGTCCGCACTGAAGCTTTCTTT.

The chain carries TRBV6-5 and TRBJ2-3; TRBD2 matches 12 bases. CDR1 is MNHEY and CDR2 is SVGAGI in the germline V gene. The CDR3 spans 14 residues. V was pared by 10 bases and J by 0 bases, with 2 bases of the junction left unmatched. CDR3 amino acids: CATGLAGSTDTQYF. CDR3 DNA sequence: TGTGCCACCGGACTAGCGGGGAGCACAGATACGCAGTATTTT.

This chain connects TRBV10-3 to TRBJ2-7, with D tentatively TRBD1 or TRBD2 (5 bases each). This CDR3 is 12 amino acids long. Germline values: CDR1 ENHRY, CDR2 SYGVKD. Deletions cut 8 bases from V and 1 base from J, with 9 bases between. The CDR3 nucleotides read TGTGCCATCGGGGGTACTTCCTACGAGCAGTACTTC. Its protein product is CAIGGTSYEQYF.

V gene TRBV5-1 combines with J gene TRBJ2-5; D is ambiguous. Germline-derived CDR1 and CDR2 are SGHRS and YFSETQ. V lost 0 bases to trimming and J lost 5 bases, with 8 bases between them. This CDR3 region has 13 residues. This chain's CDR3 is CASSLDQGETQYF. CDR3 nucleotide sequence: TGCGCCAGCAGCTTGGATCAAGGGGAGACCCAGTACTTC.

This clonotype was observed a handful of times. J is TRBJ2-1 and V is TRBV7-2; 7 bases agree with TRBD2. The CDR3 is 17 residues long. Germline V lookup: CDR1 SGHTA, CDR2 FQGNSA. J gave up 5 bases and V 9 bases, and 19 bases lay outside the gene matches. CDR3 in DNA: TGTGCCAGTAAGGGACTACCAACCGCACTAGTGAACAATGAGCAGTTCTTC. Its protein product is CASKGLPTALVNNEQFF.